Listed below are T cell receptor beta chains from one sample, sequenced in a study of blood T cell repertoires in COVID-19. The assay was immunoSEQ multiplex PCR, and TCRdb's table has in-frame clones only and misses some. The table lists about 80,000 clones, about four fifths of them singletons. Material for sequencing was peripheral blood. These receptors were collected from a human donor in a cohort sampled during active COVID-19. CDR3s leave out the opening cysteine and the closing phenylalanine or tryptophan.

J: TRBJ2-1; V: TRBV3-1/TRBV3-2; CDR3: ASSQQGLF
J: TRBJ2-1; V: TRBV7-6; CDR3: ASSQGLAGNEQF
J: TRBJ2-3; V: TRBV11-3; CDR3: ASTTGLARPLDTQY
J: TRBJ1-2; V: TRBV5-6; CDR3: ASSLGTAYYGYT
J: TRBJ2-3; V: TRBV7-6; CDR3: ASSLTGSADTQY
J: TRBJ2-2; V: TRBV2; CDR3: ASSDPLAQGVGELF
J: TRBJ1-1; V: TRBV28; CDR3: ASSLQGTLEAF
J: TRBJ2-3; V: TRBV4-1; CDR3: ASSQGPGPPY
J: TRBJ1-1; V: TRBV7-8; CDR3: ASSPGTGFTEAF
J: TRBJ2-7; V: TRBV10-1; CDR3: ASRKTVSLSYEQY
J: TRBJ2-1; V: TRBV6-4; CDR3: ASSDSIGGAVNEQF
J: TRBJ2-4; V: TRBV4-1; CDR3: ASSPPEGLTKNIQY
J: TRBJ2-1; V: TRBV21-1; CDR3: ASSKGKGAGGSYNEQF
J: TRBJ2-3; V: TRBV27; CDR3: ASSLSTGGTDTQY
J: TRBJ2-7; V: TRBV27; CDR3: ASRPGQGLIEQY
J: TRBJ2-1; V: TRBV9; CDR3: ASSDRGGISEQF
J: TRBJ1-5; V: TRBV7-9; CDR3: ASSRQGSNQPQH
J: TRBJ2-1; V: TRBV2; CDR3: ASSGDRVLDNEQF
J: TRBJ2-7; V: TRBV20-1; CDR3: SASRGGSGGYEQY
J: TRBJ1-1; V: TRBV7-9; CDR3: ASSLREIEAF
J: TRBJ2-5; V: TRBV5-3; CDR3: ARSSSAVGTRNPLD
J: TRBJ1-2; V: TRBV7-8; CDR3: ASRQGEHGYT
J: TRBJ1-1; V: TRBV6-5; CDR3: ASSPRTGDTEAF
J: TRBJ2-3; V: TRBV28; CDR3: ASSQDSSTDTQY
J: TRBJ2-5; V: TRBV6-5; CDR3: ASSYGSGQETQY
J: TRBJ1-1; V: TRBV19; CDR3: ASRTGGNTEAF
J: TRBJ2-1; V: TRBV7-2; CDR3: ASSLIITLDEQF
J: TRBJ2-3; V: TRBV4-1; CDR3: ASSQEGASGVTDTQY
J: TRBJ2-2; V: TRBV9; CDR3: ASSVSSSRANTGELF